Ten or more counts support the clone carrying this T cell receptor (beta chain). This record belongs to a study of low-dose radiotherapy and immunotherapy resistance in tumors. Study-wide context: The authors gave intravenous cyclophosphamide 200 mg/m2 every two weeks, one day before radiation and immunotherapy. Patients were on oral aspirin 300 mg taken daily for four cycles from cycle 1 day 1.

First-strand cDNA used TRAV- and TRBV-specific primers, covering alpha and beta chains. Over roughly 20 PCR cycles, TCRs were amplified from a constant-region primer and V-primer adapter. From the reads, TCRdb called clonotypes with MiXCR, one entry per CDR3 protein. This repertoire shows about 100,000 distinct CDR3 sequences, more than 20% found once; its top ten account for over 4%. The ends were cut back, 1 base at V and 7 bases at J, with 16 bases in the middle. The CDR3 runs 15 residues. Germline V gives CDR1 MGHRA, CDR2 YSYEKL. As for time point: after trial treatment. Treatment given: LDRT plus nivolumab, ipilimumab, low-dose cyclophosphamide and aspirin (RACIN trial).

The clonotype comes from a male donor with prostate cancer. The source was PBMCs, collected after low-dose radiotherapy plus immunotherapy. J is TRBJ1-2 and V is TRBV4-1; D unclear. The CDR3 loop is CASSQGPSFGSGYTF. In nucleotides, the CDR3 is TGCGCCAGCAGCCAAGGCCCCTCGTTTGGGTCTGGCTACACCTTC.